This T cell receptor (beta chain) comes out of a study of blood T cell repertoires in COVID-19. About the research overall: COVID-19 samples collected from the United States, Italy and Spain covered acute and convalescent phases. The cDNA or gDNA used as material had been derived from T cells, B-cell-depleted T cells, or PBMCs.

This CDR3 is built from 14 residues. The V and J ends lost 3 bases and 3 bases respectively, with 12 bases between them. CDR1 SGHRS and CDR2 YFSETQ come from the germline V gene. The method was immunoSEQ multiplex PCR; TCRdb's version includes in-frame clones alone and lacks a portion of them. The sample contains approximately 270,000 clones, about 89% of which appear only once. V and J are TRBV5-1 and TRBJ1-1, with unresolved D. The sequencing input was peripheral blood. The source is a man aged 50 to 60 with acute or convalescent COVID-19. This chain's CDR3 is CASSSLPADTEAFF. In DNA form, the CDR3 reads TGCGCCAGCAGCTCTTTACCAGCGGACACTGAAGCTTTCTTT.